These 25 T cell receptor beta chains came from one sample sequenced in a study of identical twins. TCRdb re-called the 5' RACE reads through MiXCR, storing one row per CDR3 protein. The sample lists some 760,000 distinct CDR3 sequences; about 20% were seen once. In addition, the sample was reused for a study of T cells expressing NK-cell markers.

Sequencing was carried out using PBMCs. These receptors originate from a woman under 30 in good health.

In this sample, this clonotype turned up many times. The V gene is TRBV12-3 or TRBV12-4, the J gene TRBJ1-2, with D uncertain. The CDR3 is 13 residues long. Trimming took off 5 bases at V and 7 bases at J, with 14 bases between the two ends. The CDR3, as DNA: TGTGCCAGCAGTCCACCTGGGGTTTTTGGCTACACCTTC. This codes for CASSPPGVFGYTF.

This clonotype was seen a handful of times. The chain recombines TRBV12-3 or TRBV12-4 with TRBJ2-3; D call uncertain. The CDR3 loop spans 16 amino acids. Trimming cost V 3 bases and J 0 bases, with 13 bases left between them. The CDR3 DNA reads TGTGCCAGCAGTTTGACCCGAGGAGTAAGCACAGATACGCAGTATTTT. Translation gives CASSLTRGVSTDTQYF.

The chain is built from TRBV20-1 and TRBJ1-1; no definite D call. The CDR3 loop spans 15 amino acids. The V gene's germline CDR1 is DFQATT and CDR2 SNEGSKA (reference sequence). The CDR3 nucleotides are TGCAGCCTGCCCGGGGTGGCCGCGATGGGCACTGAAGCTTTCTTT. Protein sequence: CSLPGVAAMGTEAFF.

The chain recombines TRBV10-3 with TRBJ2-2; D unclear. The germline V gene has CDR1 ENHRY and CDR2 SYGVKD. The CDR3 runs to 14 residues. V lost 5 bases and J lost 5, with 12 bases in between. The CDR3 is CAISPGPMTGELFF. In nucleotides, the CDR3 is TGTGCCATCAGTCCCGGGCCTATGACCGGGGAGCTGTTTTTT.

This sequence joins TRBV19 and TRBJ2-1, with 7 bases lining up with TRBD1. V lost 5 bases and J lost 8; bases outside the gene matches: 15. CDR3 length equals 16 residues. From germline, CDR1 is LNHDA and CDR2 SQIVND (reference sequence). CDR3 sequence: CASSLLQGSHYHEQFF. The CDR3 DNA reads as TGTGCCAGTAGTCTCTTACAGGGGTCGCATTATCATGAGCAGTTCTTC.

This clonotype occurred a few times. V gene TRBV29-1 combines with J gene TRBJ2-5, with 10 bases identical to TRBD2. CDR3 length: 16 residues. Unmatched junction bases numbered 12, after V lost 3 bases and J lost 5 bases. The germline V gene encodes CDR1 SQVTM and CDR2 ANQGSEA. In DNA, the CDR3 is TGCAGCGTTGATCAGGCTAGCGGGAGAGTGGGGGAGACCCAGTACTTC. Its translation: CSVDQASGRVGETQYF.

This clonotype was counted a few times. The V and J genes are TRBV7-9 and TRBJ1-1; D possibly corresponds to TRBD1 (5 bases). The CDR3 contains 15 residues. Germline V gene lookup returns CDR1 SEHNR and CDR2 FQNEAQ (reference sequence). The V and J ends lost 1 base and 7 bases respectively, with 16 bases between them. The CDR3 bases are TGTGCCAGCAGCTTAGTTGCAGGGCTTAGCGTTGAAGCTTTCTTT. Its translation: CASSLVAGLSVEAFF.

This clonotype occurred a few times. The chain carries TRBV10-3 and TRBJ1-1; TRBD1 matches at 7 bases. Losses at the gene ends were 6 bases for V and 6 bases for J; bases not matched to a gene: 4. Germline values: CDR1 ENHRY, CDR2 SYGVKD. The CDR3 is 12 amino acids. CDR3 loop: CAIRGDRPEAFF. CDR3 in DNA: TGTGCCATCAGGGGGGACAGACCTGAAGCTTTCTTT.

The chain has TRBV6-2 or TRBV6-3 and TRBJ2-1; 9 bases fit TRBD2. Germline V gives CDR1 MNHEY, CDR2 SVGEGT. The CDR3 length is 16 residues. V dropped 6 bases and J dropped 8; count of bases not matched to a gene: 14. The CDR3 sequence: CASRARREGPQDEQFF. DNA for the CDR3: TGTGCCAGCAGGGCCCGGCGGGAGGGCCCTCAAGATGAGCAGTTCTTC.

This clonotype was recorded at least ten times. This chain's CDR3 is CASSYRSTGELFF. For the CDR3, the DNA is TGTGCCAGCAGCTATAGGTCCACCGGGGAGCTGTTTTTT. The chain joins TRBV12-3 or TRBV12-4 to TRBJ2-2; D not resolved. The V end lost 6 bases, the J end lost 4 bases, and 9 bases lay between the germline ends. This CDR3 comprises 13 residues.

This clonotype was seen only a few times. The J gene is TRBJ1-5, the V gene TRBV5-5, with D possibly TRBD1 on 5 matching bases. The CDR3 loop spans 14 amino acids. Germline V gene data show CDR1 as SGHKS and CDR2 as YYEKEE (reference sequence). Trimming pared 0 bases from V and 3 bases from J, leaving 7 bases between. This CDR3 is CASSLVTVNQPQHF. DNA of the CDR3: TGTGCCAGCAGCTTGGTGACAGTCAATCAGCCCCAGCATTTT. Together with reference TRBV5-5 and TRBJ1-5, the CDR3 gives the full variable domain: DAGVTQSPTHLIKTRGQQVTLRCSPISGHKSVSWYQQVLGQGPQFIFQYYEKEERGRGNFPDRFSARQFPNYSSELNVNALLLGDSALYLCASSLVTVNQPQHFGDGTRLSIL.

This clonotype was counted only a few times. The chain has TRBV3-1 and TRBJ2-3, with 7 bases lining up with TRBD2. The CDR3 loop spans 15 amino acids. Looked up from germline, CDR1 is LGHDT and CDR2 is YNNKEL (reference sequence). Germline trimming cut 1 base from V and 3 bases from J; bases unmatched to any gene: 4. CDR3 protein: CASSQAGEGTDTQYF. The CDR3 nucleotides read TGTGCCAGCAGCCAAGCCGGGGAGGGGACAGATACGCAGTATTTT.

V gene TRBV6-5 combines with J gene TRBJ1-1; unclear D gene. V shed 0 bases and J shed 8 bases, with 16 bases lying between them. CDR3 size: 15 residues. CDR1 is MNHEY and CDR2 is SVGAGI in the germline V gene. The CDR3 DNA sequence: TGTGCCAGCAGTTACTCGATATACACTTCTTGGGAAGCTTTCTTT. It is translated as CASSYSIYTSWEAFF.

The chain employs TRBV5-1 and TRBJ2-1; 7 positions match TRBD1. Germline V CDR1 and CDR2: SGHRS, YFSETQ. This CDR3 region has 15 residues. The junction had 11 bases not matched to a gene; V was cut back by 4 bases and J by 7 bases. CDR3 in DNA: TGCGCCAGCAGCGAAGACGACAGGGTTGGGAATGAGCAGTTCTTC. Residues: CASSEDDRVGNEQFF.

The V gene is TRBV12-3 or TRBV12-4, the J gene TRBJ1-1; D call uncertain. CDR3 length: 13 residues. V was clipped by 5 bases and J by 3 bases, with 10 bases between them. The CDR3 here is CASSRREDTEAFF. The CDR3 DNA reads TGTGCCAGCAGTCGCCGCGAGGACACTGAAGCTTTCTTT.

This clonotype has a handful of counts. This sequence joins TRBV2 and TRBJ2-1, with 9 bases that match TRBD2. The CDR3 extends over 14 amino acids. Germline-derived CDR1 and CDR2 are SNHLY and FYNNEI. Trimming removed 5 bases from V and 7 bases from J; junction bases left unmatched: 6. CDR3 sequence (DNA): TGTGCCAGCAGTCCTGCGGGGGGGGTAAATGAGCAGTTCTTC. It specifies CASSPAGGVNEQFF.

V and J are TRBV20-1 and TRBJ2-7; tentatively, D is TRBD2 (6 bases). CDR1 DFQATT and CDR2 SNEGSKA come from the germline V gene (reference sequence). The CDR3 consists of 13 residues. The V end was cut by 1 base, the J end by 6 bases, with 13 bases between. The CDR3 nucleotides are TGCAGTGCTAGAGTCGGGAGTATGGCCGAGCAGTACTTC. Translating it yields CSARVGSMAEQYF.

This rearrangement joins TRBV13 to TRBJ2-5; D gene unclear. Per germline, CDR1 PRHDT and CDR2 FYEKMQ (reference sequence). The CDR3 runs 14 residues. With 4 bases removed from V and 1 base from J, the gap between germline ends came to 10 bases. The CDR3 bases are TGTGCCAGCAGCTCCGGACGGATCCAAGAGACCCAGTACTTC. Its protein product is CASSSGRIQETQYF.

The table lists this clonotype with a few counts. DNA for the CDR3: TGCGCCAGCAGCCAAGCGGCGGGATTCACAGATACGCAGTATTTT. Translating gives CASSQAAGFTDTQYF. J is TRBJ2-3 and V is TRBV4-3, with TRBD2 as a possible D gene (6 bases). CDR1 is LGHNA, CDR2 YSLEER, per germline. Trimming took off 1 base at V and 2 bases at J, with 10 bases between the two ends. The CDR3 covers 15 residues.

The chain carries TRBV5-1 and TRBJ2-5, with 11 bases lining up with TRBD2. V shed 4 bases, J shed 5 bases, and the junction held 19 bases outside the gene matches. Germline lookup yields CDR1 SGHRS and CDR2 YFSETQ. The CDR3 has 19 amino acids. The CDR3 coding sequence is TGCGCCAGCAGCCCGGGTTCTTATGGAATACTAGCGGGAGTGGAGACCCAGTACTTC. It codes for CASSPGSYGILAGVETQYF.

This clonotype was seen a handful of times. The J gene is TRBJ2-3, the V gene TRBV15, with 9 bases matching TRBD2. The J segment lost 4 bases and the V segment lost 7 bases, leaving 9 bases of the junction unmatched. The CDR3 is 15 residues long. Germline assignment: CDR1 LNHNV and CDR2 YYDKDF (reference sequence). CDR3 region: CATTSSGSPSDTQYF. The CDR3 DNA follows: TGTGCCACCACCAGTAGCGGGAGCCCCTCAGATACGCAGTATTTT.

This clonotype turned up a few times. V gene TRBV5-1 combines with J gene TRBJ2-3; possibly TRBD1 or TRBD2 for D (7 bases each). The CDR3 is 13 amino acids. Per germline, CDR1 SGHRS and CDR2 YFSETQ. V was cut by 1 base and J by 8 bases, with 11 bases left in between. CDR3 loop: CASSLPGGGTQYF. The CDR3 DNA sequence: TGCGCCAGCAGCTTGCCAGGGGGGGGTACGCAGTATTTT.

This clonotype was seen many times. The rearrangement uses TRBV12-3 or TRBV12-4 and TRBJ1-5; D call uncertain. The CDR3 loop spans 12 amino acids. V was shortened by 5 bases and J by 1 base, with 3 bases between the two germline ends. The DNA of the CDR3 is TGTGCCAGCAGTAGGAGCAATCAGCCCCAGCATTTT. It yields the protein CASSRSNQPQHF.

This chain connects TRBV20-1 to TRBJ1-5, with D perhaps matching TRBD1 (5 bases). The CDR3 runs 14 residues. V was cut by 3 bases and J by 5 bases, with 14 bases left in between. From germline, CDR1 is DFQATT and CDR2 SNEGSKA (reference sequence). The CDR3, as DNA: TGCAGTGCTAGCCCCCTCGGGGCCGATCAGCCCCAGCATTTT. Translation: CSASPLGADQPQHF.

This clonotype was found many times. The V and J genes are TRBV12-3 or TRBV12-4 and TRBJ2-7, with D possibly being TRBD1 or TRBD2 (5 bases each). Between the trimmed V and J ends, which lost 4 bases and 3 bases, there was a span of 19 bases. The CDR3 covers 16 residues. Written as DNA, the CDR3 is TGTGCCAGCAGTTCTGGGGCCGGGATAGCAATCTACGAGCAGTACTTC. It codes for CASSSGAGIAIYEQYF.